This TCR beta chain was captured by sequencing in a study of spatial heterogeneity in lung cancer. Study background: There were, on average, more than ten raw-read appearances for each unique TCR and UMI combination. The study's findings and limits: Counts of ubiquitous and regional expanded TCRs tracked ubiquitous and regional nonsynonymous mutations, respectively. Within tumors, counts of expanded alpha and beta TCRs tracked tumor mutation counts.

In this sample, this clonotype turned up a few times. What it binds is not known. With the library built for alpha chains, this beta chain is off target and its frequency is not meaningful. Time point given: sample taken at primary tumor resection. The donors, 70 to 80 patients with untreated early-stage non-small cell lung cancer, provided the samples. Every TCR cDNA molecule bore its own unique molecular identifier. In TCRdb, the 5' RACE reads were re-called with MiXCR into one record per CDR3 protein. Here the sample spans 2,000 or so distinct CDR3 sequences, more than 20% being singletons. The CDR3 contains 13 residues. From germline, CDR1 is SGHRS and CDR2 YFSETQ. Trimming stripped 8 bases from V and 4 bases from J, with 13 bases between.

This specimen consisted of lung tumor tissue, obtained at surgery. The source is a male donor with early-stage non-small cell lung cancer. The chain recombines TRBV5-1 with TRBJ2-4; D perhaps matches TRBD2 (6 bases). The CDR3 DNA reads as TGCGCCAGTCGTAGGGAGGCGAAAAACATTCAGTACTTC. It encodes CASRREAKNIQYF.